These 5 T cell receptor beta chains came from one sample sequenced in a study of control samples from healthy donors and cancer patients. Some clones are missing from TCRdb's copy, which holds only in-frame ones; the method was immunoSEQ multiplex PCR. The sample consists of some 140,000 clones, around 85% of them appearing once. Sequences were obtained from blood. These receptors were collected from a woman aged 25 to 39 in good health.

CDR3 in amino acids: CSVEDYEQYF. In DNA, the CDR3 is TGCAGCGTTGAAGACTACGAGCAGTACTTC. The rearrangement joins TRBV29-1 to TRBJ2-7; D unresolved. V shed 0 bases and J shed 3 bases, with 0 bases lying between them. The CDR3 has 10 residues. Germline assignment: CDR1 SQVTM and CDR2 ANQGSEA.

In nucleotides, the CDR3 is TGTGCCAGTAGGGACAGGGGGGCGGACTATGGCTACACCTTC. Residues: CASRDRGADYGYTF. The gene calls are TRBV19 and TRBJ1-2; 10 nucleotides align to TRBD1. With 6 bases clipped from V and 3 bases from J, the junction kept 4 bases outside the gene matches. The CDR3 runs to 14 residues. Germline V gives CDR1 LNHDA, CDR2 SQIVND (reference sequence).

The chain employs TRBV18 and TRBJ1-2, with D uncertain. Germline CDR1 is KGHSH and CDR2 is LQKENI. Trimming removed 0 bases at V and 5 bases at J, with 13 bases between. The CDR3 runs 15 residues. CDR3 residues: CASSPPSGFGYGYTF. The CDR3, as DNA: TGTGCCAGCTCACCACCGTCTGGGTTTGGTTATGGCTACACCTTC.

CDR3 protein: CASSIIGSLYGYTF. In DNA, the CDR3 is TGTGCCAGTAGTATAATCGGCAGTCTCTATGGCTACACCTTC. V usage is TRBV19 and J usage is TRBJ1-2; D not resolved. The ends were cut back, 2 bases at V and 4 bases at J, with 11 bases in the middle. In germline, CDR1 is LNHDA, CDR2 SQIVND (reference sequence). The CDR3 has 14 residues. The full variable domain, in which reference TRBV19 and TRBJ1-2 provide the parts outside the CDR3, is DGGITQSPKYLFRKEGQNVTLSCEQNLNHDAMYWYRQDPGQGLRLIYYSQIVNDFQKGDIAEGYSVSREKKESFPLTVTSAQKNPTAFYLCASSIIGSLYGYTFGSGTRLTVV.

The V gene is TRBV2, the J gene TRBJ2-7; 9 positions match TRBD2. V dropped 4 bases and J dropped 7; count of bases not matched to a gene: 8. The CDR3 is 14 residues long. Germline values: CDR1 SNHLY, CDR2 FYNNEI. This CDR3 is CASSVGREGFEQYF. The CDR3 DNA reads TGTGCCAGCAGTGTTGGGCGGGAGGGCTTTGAGCAGTACTTC.